Following are 9 T cell receptor beta chains from one sample sequenced in a study of blood T cells in healthy people across ages. Sample-barcoded 5' priming and a J-beta primer mix drove a second PCR of about 6 to 12 cycles. TCRdb processed the 5' RACE reads anew with MiXCR; each CDR3 protein has one entry. The top ten clones hold 8.5% to 9.5% of a sample with almost 550,000 distinct CDR3 sequences, 24% of them seen once. The same sample was also used in a study of T cells of mothers and their children.

Sequencing used blood. The receptors stem from a boy aged 5-17 years in good health.

The table lists this clonotype with a count of one. This chain joins TRBV25-1 and TRBJ1-1; D is perhaps TRBD1 (5 bases). The CDR3 runs to 18 residues. In germline, CDR1 is MGHDK, CDR2 SYGVNS. V gave up 4 bases and J gave up 1 base, with 22 bases separating them. The CDR3 DNA follows: TGTGCCAGCAGTGGGGTGGGGGGACCCTCTTCGGGGAACACTGAAGCTTTCTTT. Residues: CASSGVGGPSSGNTEAFF.

The chain combines TRBV6-1 with TRBJ1-5; 7 nucleotides agree with TRBD1. Trimming at V came to 5 bases and at J to 3 bases, leaving 10 bases not matched to a gene. CDR1 and CDR2 from the germline V gene are MNHNS and SASEGT. The CDR3 has 16 residues. The CDR3 loop is CASSTTLGTVNQPQHF. For the CDR3, the DNA is TGTGCCAGCAGTACGACCCTCGGGACAGTCAATCAGCCCCAGCATTTT.

The chain carries TRBV4-3 and TRBJ2-5; D ambiguous. The length of the CDR3 is 13 residues. Per germline, CDR1 LGHNA and CDR2 YSLEER. Trimming stripped 0 bases from V and 4 bases from J, with 6 bases between. CDR3 sequence: CASSQERSETQYF. CDR3 nucleotide sequence: TGCGCCAGCAGCCAAGAAAGATCAGAGACCCAGTACTTC.

This clonotype was detected only a few times. J is TRBJ2-1 and V is TRBV7-2; D is unresolved. The J call may be in error: the DNA end matches TRBJ2-7 better. Germline assignment: CDR1 SGHTA and CDR2 FQGNSA. The CDR3 spans 14 residues. In DNA, the CDR3 is TGTGCCAGCAGCCTGGGCTGGGGTCCCTACGAGCAGTACTTC. Protein sequence: CASSLGWGPYEQYF.

The gene calls are TRBV12-3 or TRBV12-4 and TRBJ2-2; D is possibly TRBD1 or TRBD2 (5 bases each). V was shortened by 1 base and J by 6 bases, with 12 bases between the two germline ends. This CDR3 spans 15 amino acids. CDR3 loop: CASSLGGSKPGELFF. CDR3 sequence (DNA): TGTGCCAGCAGTTTAGGGGGGTCTAAACCCGGGGAGCTGTTTTTT.

This clonotype appeared a few times. The chain has TRBV20-1 and TRBJ2-3, with D perhaps matching TRBD1 (6 bases). The CDR3 length is 14 residues. V shed 3 bases and J shed 1 base, with 11 bases lying between them. CDR1 and CDR2 from the germline V gene are DFQATT and SNEGSKA (reference sequence). As DNA, the CDR3 is TGCAGTGCTAGGCAAGGGGGAGGCACAGATACGCAGTATTTT. It specifies CSARQGGGTDTQYF.

This clonotype came up a few times. The genes are TRBV6-5 and TRBJ2-7; D unclear. Trimming stripped 8 bases from V and 2 bases from J, with 10 bases between. Germline V gene data show CDR1 as MNHEY and CDR2 as SVGAGI. CDR3 length equals 12 residues. CDR3 coding DNA: TGTGCCAGCCTATCAGGAACCTACGAGCAGTACTTC. Translation gives CASLSGTYEQYF.

This clonotype was counted between two and nine times. The chain recombines TRBV7-9 with TRBJ2-1, with 8 bases matching TRBD1. The CDR3 is made up of 15 amino acids. Germline loops: CDR1 SEHNR, CDR2 FQNEAQ (reference sequence). The trim removed 7 bases at V and 5 bases at J, leaving 10 bases unmatched. In DNA form, the CDR3 reads TGTGCCAGCATCCCATCCGGGGACAGGCACAATGAGCAGTTCTTC. Protein: CASIPSGDRHNEQFF.

The gene calls are TRBV7-2 and TRBJ2-7; 8 bases match TRBD1. The J call is in doubt because the DNA end fits TRBJ2-5 better. This CDR3 region has 13 residues. Looked up from germline, CDR1 is SGHTA and CDR2 is FQGNSA. Here the CDR3 DNA reads TGTGCCAGCACCCGGACAGGGCAAGAGACCCAGTACTTC. Its protein product is CASTRTGQETQYF.